The 23 T cell receptor beta chains given below trace back to one sample, sequenced in a study of CD8+ T cells in alopecia areata. TCR sequencing used cDNA made by reverse transcription of extracted RNA. Sequencing used immunoSEQ multiplex PCR; TCRdb keeps in-frame clones, though not all of them. This table has 25,000 to 35,000 clones, roughly 58% appearing once. Sample: NKG2D-high CD8+ T cells sorted from blood. These TCRs come from a human donor with alopecia areata.

The gene calls are TRBV28 and TRBJ2-5, with D possibly being TRBD1 (5 bases). V was shortened by 3 bases and J by 1 base, with 6 bases between the two germline ends. Germline CDR1 MDHEN, CDR2 SYDVKM. CDR3 length: 13 residues. This CDR3 reads CASSFGAQETQYF. CDR3 bases: TGTGCCAGCAGTTTTGGGGCCCAAGAGACCCAGTACTTC.

The gene calls are TRBV7-2 and TRBJ2-2; 8 bases are a match to TRBD2. This CDR3 is 14 amino acids long. The germline V gene has CDR1 SGHTA and CDR2 FQGNSA. V dropped 3 bases and J dropped 6; count of bases not matched to a gene: 3. The CDR3 reads CASSFAGGPGELFF. The DNA of the CDR3 is TGTGCCAGCAGCTTCGCGGGGGGCCCCGGGGAGCTGTTTTTT.

The chain is built from TRBV7-2 and TRBJ2-5; D is undetermined. This CDR3 comprises 13 residues. V lost 7 bases, J lost 3 bases, and 12 bases lay in between. CDR1 and CDR2 from the germline V gene are SGHTA and FQGNSA. In DNA, the CDR3 is TGTGCCAGCACACCGGAGAACGAAGAGACCCAGTACTTC. Amino acid sequence: CASTPENEETQYF.

The chain employs TRBV19 and TRBJ1-1; unclear D gene. The germline gives CDR1 LNHDA, CDR2 SQIVND (reference sequence). The CDR3 is 15 residues long. The germline V and J ends were trimmed by 3 bases and 1 base, with 12 bases remaining between them. The CDR3 bases are TGTGCCAGTAGTATTCTGGCCACGGGGAACACTGAAGCTTTCTTT. Its protein product is CASSILATGNTEAFF.

The genes are TRBV5-5 and TRBJ2-3; TRBD1 matches 9 bases. J gave up 8 bases and V 0 bases, and 4 bases lay outside the gene matches. The CDR3 spans 14 residues. In germline, CDR1 is SGHKS, CDR2 YYEKEE (reference sequence). The DNA for the CDR3 is TGTGCCAGCAGCTTGGGACAGGGGGACGGTACGCAGTATTTT. Amino acid sequence: CASSLGQGDGTQYF.

This clone was counted between two and nine times. This chain joins TRBV29-1 and TRBJ2-7; possibly TRBD2 for D (5 bases). The germline gives CDR1 SQVTM, CDR2 ANQGSEA. The CDR3 is 17 residues long. V lost 4 bases to trimming and J lost 2 bases, with 24 bases between them. The CDR3 nucleotides read TGCAGCGTTGTATTATCCCTAGCCAAAAGCCAAACCTACGAGCAGTACTTC. Protein sequence: CSVVLSLAKSQTYEQYF.

This clone has just a few counts. The rearrangement joins TRBV19 to TRBJ2-3, with 8 bases fitting TRBD2. This CDR3 comprises 15 residues. Germline V gene sequence: CDR1 LNHDA, CDR2 SQIVND (reference sequence). With V trimmed by 6 bases and J by 8 bases, 13 bases remained unmatched. The chain's CDR3 is CASRTSGGYLGTQYF. The CDR3 region has the DNA TGTGCCAGTAGAACCAGCGGGGGCTACCTGGGTACGCAGTATTTT. The full variable domain, in which reference TRBV19 and TRBJ2-3 provide the parts outside the CDR3, is DGGITQSPKYLFRKEGQNVTLSCEQNLNHDAMYWYRQDPGQGLRLIYYSQIVNDFQKGDIAEGYSVSREKKESFPLTVTSAQKNPTAFYLCASRTSGGYLGTQYFGPGTRLTVL.

This clone has more than one count but fewer than ten. The chain employs TRBV11-2 and TRBJ2-5, with a weak D call TRBD2 (6 bases). V was cut by 3 bases and J by 4 bases, with 9 bases left in between. This CDR3 is 13 amino acids long. Germline assignment: CDR1 SGHAT and CDR2 FQNNGV. CDR3 coding DNA: TGTGCCAGCAGCTTTGTTAGCGGAGAGACCCAGTACTTC. This sequence encodes CASSFVSGETQYF.

The chain uses TRBV7-9 and TRBJ1-1; D is ambiguous. The CDR3 spans 15 residues. V was cut by 1 base and J by 2 bases, with 11 bases left in between. CDR1 is SEHNR and CDR2 is FQNEAQ in the germline V gene (reference sequence). CDR3 loop: CASSLGVVLNTEAFF. In nucleotides, the CDR3 is TGTGCCAGCAGCTTAGGGGTAGTACTAAACACTGAAGCTTTCTTT.

The chain is built from TRBV28 and TRBJ2-7, with TRBD2 identical over 8 bases. V lost 2 bases and J lost 2; bases outside the gene matches: 5. Germline CDR1 reads MDHEN; CDR2 reads SYDVKM. The CDR3 covers 15 residues. Here the CDR3 reads CASSLHAGGTYEQYF. As DNA, the CDR3 is TGTGCCAGCAGTTTACATGCGGGAGGTACCTACGAGCAGTACTTC.

J is TRBJ1-5 and V is TRBV19; D call uncertain. CDR3 size: 16 residues. V dropped 3 bases and J dropped 4 bases, with 16 bases sitting between them. Germline CDR1 reads LNHDA; CDR2 reads SQIVND (reference sequence). The CDR3 sequence: CASSIWIQGPNQPQHF. In DNA, the CDR3 is TGTGCCAGTAGTATCTGGATTCAAGGGCCGAATCAGCCCCAGCATTTT.

This clone was seen just once. The chain carries TRBV28 and TRBJ2-1, with TRBD1 matching over 8 bases. Germline values: CDR1 MDHEN, CDR2 SYDVKM. The CDR3 spans 18 residues. Unmatched junction bases numbered 11, after V lost 2 bases and J lost 2 bases. CDR3 coding DNA: TGTGCCAGCAGTTTAATCCTTGACGGGACAGGAGCCTACAATGAGCAGTTCTTC. Translation gives CASSLILDGTGAYNEQFF.

V usage is TRBV7-9 and J usage is TRBJ1-1; D call uncertain. Germline values: CDR1 SEHNR, CDR2 FQNEAQ (reference sequence). V was clipped by 1 base and J by 1 base, with 10 bases between them. This CDR3 comprises 15 residues. The CDR3 region has the DNA TGTGCCAGCAGCTTAGGGATAGGATGGAACACTGAAGCTTTCTTT. Protein: CASSLGIGWNTEAFF.

With regard to this clone: Compared with germline, one end of the junction differs, possibly owing to a read error. The chain has TRBV11-1 and TRBJ2-7; 10 bases are a match to TRBD2. The CDR3 sequence is 13 residues long. Per the germline V gene, CDR1 is SGHAT and CDR2 is FQDESV (reference sequence). The CDR3 DNA is TGTGCCAGCAGCTTAGCAGCACTAGCGGGGCAACGCTTC. This gives the protein CASSLAALAGQRF.

This chain connects TRBV7-8 to TRBJ2-7; D is unclear. V was trimmed by 0 bases and J by 3 bases, leaving 15 bases between them. CDR3 length: 16 amino acids. The germline CDR1 and CDR2 sequences are SGHVS and FQNEAQ. CDR3 sequence reads: CASSLAISNIFYEQYF. DNA for the CDR3: TGTGCCAGCAGCTTAGCGATTTCTAACATTTTCTACGAGCAGTACTTC.

V gene TRBV27 combines with J gene TRBJ2-5; D is unresolved. Germline V gene sequence: CDR1 MNHEY, CDR2 SMNVEV (reference sequence). V was shortened by 4 bases and J by 2 bases, with 8 bases between the two germline ends. The CDR3 is 13 amino acids. CDR3 protein: CASSWRDQETQYF. The CDR3 bases are TGTGCCAGCAGTTGGAGAGATCAAGAGACCCAGTACTTC.

This clone was detected only a few times. The DNA for the CDR3 is TGTGCCAGTAGCATCGGACAGGGTTTAATTTTCGAAGCTTTCTTT. Translation: CASSIGQGLIFEAFF. The chain joins TRBV19 to TRBJ1-1; 8 bases align to TRBD1. V was clipped by 6 bases and J by 8 bases; unmatched bases: 14. This CDR3 has 15 amino acids. Germline loops: CDR1 LNHDA, CDR2 SQIVND (reference sequence).

The chain couples TRBV4-2 to TRBJ2-7; D unclear. Trimming pared 5 bases from V and 4 bases from J, leaving 9 bases between. Germline CDR1 and CDR2: LGHNA and YNFKEQ. This CDR3 spans 12 amino acids. The CDR3 nucleotides read TGTGCCAGCAGCGAGGACCTATACGAGCAGTACTTC. It encodes CASSEDLYEQYF.

V is TRBV12-5 and J is TRBJ2-5; 10 bases are shared with TRBD1. J lost 2 bases, V lost 0 bases, and 0 bases had no gene match. This CDR3 comprises 15 residues. Germline assignment: CDR1 LGHNT and CDR2 FRNRAP. DNA of the CDR3: TGTGCTAGTGGTTTGGTGGACAGGGGGCAAGAGACCCAGTACTTC. Encoded protein: CASGLVDRGQETQYF.

The J gene is TRBJ1-6, the V gene TRBV27, with no clear D. Per the germline V gene, CDR1 is MNHEY and CDR2 is SMNVEV (reference sequence). This CDR3 has 19 residues. V lost 2 bases, J lost 3 bases, and 20 bases lay in between. For the CDR3, the DNA is TGTGCCAGCAGTTTAACGTTCAGCCGCCCGCTCGACTATAATTCACCCCTCCACTTT. Protein product: CASSLTFSRPLDYNSPLHF.

The rearrangement links TRBV29-1 to TRBJ2-1; 10 bases agree with TRBD1. Germline CDR1 SQVTM, CDR2 ANQGSEA. Trimming at V came to 7 bases and at J to 3 bases, leaving 6 bases not matched to a gene. The CDR3 extends over 14 amino acids. As DNA, the CDR3 is TGCAGCGGTGAGGGACAGGGGAGCTACAATGAGCAGTTCTTC. Its protein is CSGEGQGSYNEQFF.

The chain employs TRBV25-1 and TRBJ2-1; D is uncertain. Trimming removed 1 base at V and 2 bases at J, with 9 bases between. The CDR3 spans 15 residues. From germline, CDR1 is MGHDK and CDR2 SYGVNS. This CDR3 is CASSESAEPYNEQFF. The DNA of the CDR3 is TGTGCCAGCAGTGAATCGGCAGAGCCCTACAATGAGCAGTTCTTC. Based on the CDR3 plus reference TRBV25-1 and TRBJ2-1, the full variable domain is EADIYQTPRYLVIGTGKKITLECSQTMGHDKMYWYQQDPGMELHLIHYSYGVNSTEKGDLSSESTVSRIRTEHFPLTLESARPSHTSQYLCASSESAEPYNEQFFGPGTRLTVL.

This clone was picked up a small number of times. The chain joins TRBV28 to TRBJ2-3; no reliable D call. Trimming took off 6 bases at V and 0 bases at J, with 10 bases between the two ends. Germline V gene data show CDR1 as MDHEN and CDR2 as SYDVKM. The CDR3 has 14 amino acids. In DNA form, the CDR3 reads TGTGCCAGCAGCAGGATTAGCAGCACAGATACGCAGTATTTT. Residues: CASSRISSTDTQYF.